A selection of T cell receptor beta chains follows, all from one sample in a study of T cells after yellow fever vaccination. One entry per CDR3 protein results from TCRdb running MiXCR on the 5' RACE reads. The table shows 620,000 or so distinct CDR3 sequences, with about a sixth occurring only once. The source material was PBMCs, sampled more than 4 days after the first yellow fever vaccination. The receptor source for this set is a man younger than 30 who received the YFV17D yellow fever vaccine. CDR3s include the opening cysteine and the closing phenylalanine or tryptophan. The D gene is left open where the match is weak. The size entry is marked missing in some rows and otherwise reads once, few, many or a size class.

abundance	v_gene	d_gene	j_gene	CDR3nt	CDR3aa
few	TRBV20-1	TRBD2	TRBJ2-4	TGCAGTGCCCGCCGTGGGTTAGCGGGGGCCTTTGGCATTCAGTACTTC	CSARRGLAGAFGIQYF
few	TRBV4-1	TRBD2	TRBJ2-7	TGCGCCAGCAGCCAGGGGACTAGCGCATCCTACGAGCAGTACTTC	CASSQGTSASYEQYF
few	TRBV20-1	TRBD1	TRBJ2-5	TGCAGTGCTAGAGATGGACAGGGAGGAGAGACCCAGTACTTC	CSARDGQGGETQYF
-	TRBV7-3	-	TRBJ2-6	TGTGCCAGCAGCTTTAACGGGGGGGCCAACGTCCTGACTTTC	CASSFNGGANVLTF
few	TRBV27	-	TRBJ1-1	TGTGCCAGCAGTTTATTTCCCAAGAGGACTGAAGCTTTCTTT	CASSLFPKRTEAFF
-	TRBV30	-	TRBJ2-1	TGTGCCTGGAGGGGGCAGGGAGACCACAATGAGCAGTTCTTC	CAWRGQGDHNEQFF
many	TRBV7-2	-	TRBJ2-7	TGTGCCAGCAGCCCGGTCCTCCTATGGAACGAGCAGTACTTC	CASSPVLLWNEQYF
-	TRBV7-2	TRBD2	TRBJ2-1	TGTGCCAGCAGCTCCCTGGCGGGGGGGTTCAATGAGCAGTTCTTC	CASSSLAGGFNEQFF
-	TRBV7-9	-	TRBJ1-1	TGTGCCAGCAGCCCACCCGCTTCGTCCGAAGCTTTCTTT	CASSPPASSEAFF
few	TRBV9	-	TRBJ2-6	TGTGCCAGCAGCGTAGAGGGGGTCGGGGCCAACGTCCTGACTTTC	CASSVEGVGANVLTF
-	TRBV14	TRBD1	TRBJ2-1	TGTGCCAGCAGCTCCAGGGGGCGTTACAATGAGCAGTTCTTC	CASSSRGRYNEQFF
-	TRBV6-2/TRBV6-3	-	TRBJ1-3	TGTGCCAGCAGTTACGGATCGGCAGGCTCTGGAAACACCATATATTTT	CASSYGSAGSGNTIYF
-	TRBV28	-	TRBJ2-5	TGTGCCAGCATCCGGGGGCCACAAGAGAACCAGTACTTC	CASIRGPQENQYF
-	TRBV6-5	-	TRBJ1-1	TGTGCCAGCAGTCTCTCGACAGCAAACACTGAAGCTTTCTTT	CASSLSTANTEAFF
-	TRBV4-1	TRBD1	TRBJ2-7	TGCGCCAGCAGCCAGGACCGGGACAGGTCCTTCTACGAGCAGTACTTC	CASSQDRDRSFYEQYF
-	TRBV11-2	-	TRBJ2-1	TGTGCCAGCAGCTTTACAATCCGGATCACCTACAATGAGCAGTTCTTC	CASSFTIRITYNEQFF
many	TRBV29-1	TRBD1	TRBJ2-1	TGCAGCGTTGAAGAACCCCTGGACAGGGCGACCTACAATGAGCAGTTCTTC	CSVEEPLDRATYNEQFF
-	TRBV7-2	-	TRBJ1-5	TGTGCCAGCAGCTTGGTTTACCGGATGAGCAATCAGCCCCAGCATTTT	CASSLVYRMSNQPQHF
-	TRBV4-2	-	TRBJ2-3	TGTGCCAGCAGCTTCCTTTCAGATACGCAGTATTTT	CASSFLSDTQYF
-	TRBV7-9	-	TRBJ1-2	TGTGCCAGCAGCTTAGACCGACAGGCAGGGGTGTCCTATGGCTACACCTTC	CASSLDRQAGVSYGYTF
-	TRBV7-3	-	TRBJ1-1	TGTGCCAGCAGCCCCGTTTGGGCCTCAGAAGCTTTCTTT	CASSPVWASEAFF
few	TRBV20-1	-	TRBJ2-5	TGCAGTGCTAGCGGAGATGGCCGGAAAGAGACCCAGTACTTC	CSASGDGRKETQYF
many	TRBV5-6	-	TRBJ2-3	TGTGCCAGCAGCACCGCTAGCACAGATACGCAGTATTTT	CASSTASTDTQYF
once	TRBV11-1	-	TRBJ1-1	TGTGCCAGCAGCGGACAGTTTTTTGAAGATTTCTTT	CASSGQFFEDFF
-	TRBV7-6	-	TRBJ2-5	TGTGCCAGCAGTGAAACCGGTCCCCAAGAGACCCAGTACTTC	CASSETGPQETQYF
many	TRBV10-3	-	TRBJ1-6	TGTGCCATCACTGTCGGGGGGATCAATTCACCCCTCCACTTT	CAITVGGINSPLHF
-	TRBV6-5	-	TRBJ2-3	TGTGCCAGCAGTTACTCGGGCGGGACGCATACGCAGTATTTT	CASSYSGGTHTQYF
-	TRBV29-1	-	TRBJ2-7	TGCAGCGTTGAAGTGGGGCAGGACGCGCCTAGCTACGAGCAGTACTTC	CSVEVGQDAPSYEQYF
few	TRBV2	-	TRBJ1-3	TGTGCCAGCAGTAACCCCGAACCAGGAAACACCATATATTTT	CASSNPEPGNTIYF
many	TRBV5-4	TRBD1	TRBJ1-1	TGTGCCACCGTGGACAGGGGGACCTCCCACACTGAAGCTTTCTTT	CATVDRGTSHTEAFF
few	TRBV12-5	-	TRBJ2-5	TGTGCTAGTGGTTCCTACAATGAGGAGACCCAGTACTTC	CASGSYNEETQYF
-	TRBV7-6	-	TRBJ2-2	TGTGCCAGCAGCCCAAATACGGGGGCCACCGGGGAGCTGTTTTTT	CASSPNTGATGELFF
once	TRBV3-1	TRBD2	TRBJ2-1	TGTGCCAGCAGCCGAGGTGGGGCGGGGGGGCGGAATGAGCAGTTCTTC	CASSRGGAGGRNEQFF